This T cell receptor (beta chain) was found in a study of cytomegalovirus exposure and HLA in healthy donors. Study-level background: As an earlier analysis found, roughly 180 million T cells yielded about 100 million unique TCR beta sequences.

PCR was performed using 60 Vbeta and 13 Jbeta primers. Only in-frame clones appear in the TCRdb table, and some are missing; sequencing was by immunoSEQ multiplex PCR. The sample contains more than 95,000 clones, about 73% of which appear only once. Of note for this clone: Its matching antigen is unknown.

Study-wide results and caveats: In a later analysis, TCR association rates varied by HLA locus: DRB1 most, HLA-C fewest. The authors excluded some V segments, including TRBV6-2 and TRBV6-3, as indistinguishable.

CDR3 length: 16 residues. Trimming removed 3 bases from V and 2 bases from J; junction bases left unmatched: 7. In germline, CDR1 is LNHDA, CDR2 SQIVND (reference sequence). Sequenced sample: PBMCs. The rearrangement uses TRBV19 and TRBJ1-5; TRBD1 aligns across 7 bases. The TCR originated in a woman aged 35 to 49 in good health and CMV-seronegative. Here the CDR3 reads CASSIAGGRGNQPQHF. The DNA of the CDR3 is TGTGCCAGTAGTATCGCAGGGGGGAGAGGCAATCAGCCCCAGCATTTT.